This TCR beta chain was recovered during a study of blood T cells in healthy people across ages. On this clonotype itself: Its specificity is unknown.

Study-wide points: Samples with more naive T cells showed higher observed beta diversity.

The CDR3 loop spans 16 amino acids. In germline, CDR1 is MNHEY, CDR2 SVGEGT. V lost 4 bases and J lost 6, with 19 bases in between. A J-beta primer mix and a sample-barcoded 5' primer were used in a second PCR of about 7 to 11 cycles. Carrying 12 random nucleotides, a template-switch adaptor labeled each individual cDNA molecule. TCRdb reanalysed the 5' RACE reads using MiXCR and keeps one entry per CDR3 protein. The table records about a million distinct CDR3 sequences, around 49% of them present only once. What was sequenced was blood. This chain links TRBV6-2 or TRBV6-3 with TRBJ1-5; D perhaps matches TRBD1 (5 bases). The receptor comes from a man between 25 and 39 years old in good health. The CDR3 DNA is TGTGCCAGCAGTTCTAATGCGAGGGGTTTTCTTCAGCCCCAGCATTTT. It specifies CASSSNARGFLQPQHF.